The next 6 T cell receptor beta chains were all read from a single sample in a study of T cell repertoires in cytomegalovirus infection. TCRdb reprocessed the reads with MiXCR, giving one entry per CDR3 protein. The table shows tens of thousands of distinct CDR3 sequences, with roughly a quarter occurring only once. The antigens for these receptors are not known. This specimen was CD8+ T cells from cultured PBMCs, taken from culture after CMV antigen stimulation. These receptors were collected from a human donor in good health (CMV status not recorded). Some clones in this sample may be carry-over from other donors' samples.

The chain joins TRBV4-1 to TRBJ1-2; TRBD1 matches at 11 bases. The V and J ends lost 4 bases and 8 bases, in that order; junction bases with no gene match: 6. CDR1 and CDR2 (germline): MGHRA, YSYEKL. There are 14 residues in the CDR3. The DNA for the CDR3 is TGCGCCAGCAGCCCCTCCGGGACAGGGGGAGGCTACACCTTC. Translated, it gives CASSPSGTGGGYTF.

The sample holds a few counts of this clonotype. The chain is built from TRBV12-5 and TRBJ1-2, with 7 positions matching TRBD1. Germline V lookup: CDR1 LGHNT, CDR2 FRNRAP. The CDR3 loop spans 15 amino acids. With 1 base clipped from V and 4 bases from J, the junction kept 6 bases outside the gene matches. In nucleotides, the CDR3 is TGTGCTAGTGGTTTGGGGATACAGGGGTTCTATGGCTACACCTTC. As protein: CASGLGIQGFYGYTF.

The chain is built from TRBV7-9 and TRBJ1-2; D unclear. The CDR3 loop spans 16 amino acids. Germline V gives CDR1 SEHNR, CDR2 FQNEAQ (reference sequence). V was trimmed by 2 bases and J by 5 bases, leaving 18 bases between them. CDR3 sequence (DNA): TGTGCCAGCAGCTTAAAGGGTGGTGAGAAACTATATGGCTACACCTTC. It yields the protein CASSLKGGEKLYGYTF.

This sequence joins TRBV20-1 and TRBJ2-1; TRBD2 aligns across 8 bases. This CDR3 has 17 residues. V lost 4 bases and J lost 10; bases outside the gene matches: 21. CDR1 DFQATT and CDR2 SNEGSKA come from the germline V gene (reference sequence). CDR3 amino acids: CSATRERAGVGFGEQFF. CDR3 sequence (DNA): TGCAGTGCTACCAGAGAACGAGCGGGGGTCGGGTTTGGCGAGCAGTTCTTC.

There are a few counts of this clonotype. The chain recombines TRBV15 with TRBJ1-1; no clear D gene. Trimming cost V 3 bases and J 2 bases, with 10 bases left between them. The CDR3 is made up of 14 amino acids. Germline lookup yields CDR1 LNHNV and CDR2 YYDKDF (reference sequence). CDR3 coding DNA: TGTGCCACCAGCAGCGCGGGATTTAACACTGAAGCTTTCTTT. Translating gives CATSSAGFNTEAFF.

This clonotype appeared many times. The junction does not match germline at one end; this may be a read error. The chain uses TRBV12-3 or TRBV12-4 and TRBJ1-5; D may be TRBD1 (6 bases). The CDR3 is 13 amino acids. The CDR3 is CASSLGGGQPQHF. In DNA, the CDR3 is TGTGCCAGCAGCTTAGGGGGAGGGCAGCCCCAGCATTTT.